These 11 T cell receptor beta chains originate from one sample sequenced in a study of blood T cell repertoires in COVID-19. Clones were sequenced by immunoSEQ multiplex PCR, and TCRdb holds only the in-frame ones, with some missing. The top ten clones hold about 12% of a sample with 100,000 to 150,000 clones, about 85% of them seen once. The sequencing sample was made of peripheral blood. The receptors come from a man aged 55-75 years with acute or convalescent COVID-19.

The CDR3 is CARSTYKGGPQHF. CDR3 DNA sequence: TGTGCCAGAAGCACATACAAGGGAGGGCCCCAGCATTTT. The rearrangement links TRBV5-3 to TRBJ1-5; no clear D gene. TRBV5-3 is an ORF; its function is uncertain. The CDR3 runs 13 residues. V lost 4 bases and J 9 bases, leaving 14 bases between the germline ends.

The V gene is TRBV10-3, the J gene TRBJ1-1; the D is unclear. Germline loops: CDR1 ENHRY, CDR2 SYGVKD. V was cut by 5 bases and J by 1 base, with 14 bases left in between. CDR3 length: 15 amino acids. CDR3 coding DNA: TGTGCCATCAGTCCCCAAATCTCGGGGAACACTGAAGCTTTCTTT. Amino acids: CAISPQISGNTEAFF.

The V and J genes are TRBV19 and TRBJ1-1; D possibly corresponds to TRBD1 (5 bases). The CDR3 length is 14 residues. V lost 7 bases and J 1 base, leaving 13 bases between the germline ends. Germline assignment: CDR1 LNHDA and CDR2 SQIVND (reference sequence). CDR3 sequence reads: CASIPLGGNTEAFF. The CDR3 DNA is TGTGCCAGTATCCCTCTCGGGGGGAACACTGAAGCTTTCTTT.

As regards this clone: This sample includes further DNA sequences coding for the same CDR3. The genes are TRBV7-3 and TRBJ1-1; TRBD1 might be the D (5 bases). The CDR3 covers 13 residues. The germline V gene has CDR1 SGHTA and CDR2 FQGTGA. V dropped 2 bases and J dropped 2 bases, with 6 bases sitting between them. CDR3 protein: CASSLGQNTEAFF. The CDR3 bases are TGTGCCAGCAGCTTAGGACAAAACACTGAAGCTTTCTTT.

The CDR3, as DNA: TGCGCCAGCAGCCTCCTCCCCCTGGCGGGGAATCAGCCCCAGCATTTT. Amino acids: CASSLLPLAGNQPQHF. The chain links TRBV5-1 to TRBJ1-5, with unresolved D. This CDR3 spans 16 amino acids. V was trimmed by 4 bases and J by 4 bases, leaving 18 bases between them. CDR1 and CDR2 (germline): SGHRS, YFSETQ. Drawing the rest from reference TRBV5-1 and TRBJ1-5, the complete variable domain is KAGVTQTPRYLIKTRGQQVTLSCSPISGHRSVSWYQQTPGQGLQFLFEYFSETQRNKGNFPGRFSGRQFSNSRSEMNVSTLELGDSALYLCASSLLPLAGNQPQHFGDGTRLSIL.

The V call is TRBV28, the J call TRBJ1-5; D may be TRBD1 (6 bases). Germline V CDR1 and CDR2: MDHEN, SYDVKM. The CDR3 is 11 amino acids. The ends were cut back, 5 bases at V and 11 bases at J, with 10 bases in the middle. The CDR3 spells CASSGGGTQHF. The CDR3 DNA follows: TGTGCCAGCAGTGGGGGCGGAACCCAGCATTTT.

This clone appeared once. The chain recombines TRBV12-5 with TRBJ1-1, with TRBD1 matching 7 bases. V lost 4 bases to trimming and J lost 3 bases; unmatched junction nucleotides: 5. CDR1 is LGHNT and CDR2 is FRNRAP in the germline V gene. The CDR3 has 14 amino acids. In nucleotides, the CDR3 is TGTGCTAGTGGTTCAGAGGGGGCGCACACTGAAGCTTTCTTT. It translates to CASGSEGAHTEAFF.

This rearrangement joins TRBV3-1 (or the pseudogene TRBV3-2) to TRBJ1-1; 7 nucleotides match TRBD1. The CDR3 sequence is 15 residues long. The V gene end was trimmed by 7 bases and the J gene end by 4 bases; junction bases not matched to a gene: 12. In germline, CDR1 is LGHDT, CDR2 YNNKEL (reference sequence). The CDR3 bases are TGTGCCAGCAAATACGCCGACAGGGTGGGCACTGAAGCTTTCTTT. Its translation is CASKYADRVGTEAFF.

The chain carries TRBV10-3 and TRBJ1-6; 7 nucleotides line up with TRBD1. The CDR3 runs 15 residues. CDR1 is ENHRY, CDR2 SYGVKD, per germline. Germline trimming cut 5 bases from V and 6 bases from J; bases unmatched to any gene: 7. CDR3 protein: CAISRTGTANSPLHF. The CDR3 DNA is TGTGCCATCAGTAGAACCGGGACAGCTAATTCACCCCTCCACTTT.

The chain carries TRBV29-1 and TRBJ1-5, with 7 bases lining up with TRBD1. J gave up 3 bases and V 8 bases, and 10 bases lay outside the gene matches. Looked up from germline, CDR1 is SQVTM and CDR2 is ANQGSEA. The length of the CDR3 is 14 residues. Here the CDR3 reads CSQGDRGNNQPQHF. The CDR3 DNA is TGCAGCCAGGGGGACAGAGGAAACAATCAGCCCCAGCATTTT. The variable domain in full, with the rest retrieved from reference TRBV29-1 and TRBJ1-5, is SAVISQKPSRDICQRGTSLTIQCQVDSQVTMMFWYRQQPGQSLTLIATANQGSEATYESGFVIDKFPISRPNLTFSTLTVSNMSPEDSSIYLCSQGDRGNNQPQHFGDGTRLSIL.

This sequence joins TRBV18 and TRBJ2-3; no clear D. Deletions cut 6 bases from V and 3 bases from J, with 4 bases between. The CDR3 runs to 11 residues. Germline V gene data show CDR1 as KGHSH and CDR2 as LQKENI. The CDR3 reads CASSLTDTQYF. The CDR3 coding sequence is TGTGCCAGCTCTCTAACAGATACGCAGTATTTT.